This T cell receptor beta chain came from a study of blood T cell repertoires in COVID-19. The overall study: Samples taken during acute and convalescent COVID-19 were collected in the United States, Italy and Spain. PBMCs, B-cell-depleted T cells, or T cells provided the cDNA or gDNA that made up the material.

Under the authors' procedure: Using reference gene primer amplification, nucleated cell counts were estimated. Libraries were prepared by immunoSEQ multiplex PCR; TCRdb keeps only in-frame clonotypes and omits some of them. V and J calls and clone size are as listed in that table; D and trimming were resolved from the DNA. The repertoire holds more than 150,000 clones, with 75% to 90% as singletons. The sequence was obtained from a man aged 65 to 85 with active or convalescent COVID-19. The sample comprised peripheral blood.

CDR3 in DNA: TGTGCCAGCAGCGTATGGCGGGGAACAGATACGCAGTATTTT. This sequence encodes CASSVWRGTDTQYF. The gene calls are TRBV9 and TRBJ2-3; tentative D call: TRBD2 (6 bases). The CDR3 length is 14 residues. Trimming took 1 base from V and 3 from J, leaving 9 bases between them. The germline CDR1 and CDR2 sequences are SGDLS and YYNGEE.